The sequence of this T cell receptor beta chain was determined in a study of CD8+CD57+ T cells in acquired aplastic anemia. Across the study: CD4+ and CD8+ cells, once sorted, gave DNA averaging approximately 3 ug.

Germline-derived CDR1 and CDR2 are SGHTA and FQGNSA. This CDR3 contains 14 residues. The V end was cut by 5 bases, the J end by 3 bases, with 13 bases between. Whoever was chosen for sequencing had shown CD8+CD57+ cell expansion by flow cytometry. The study's findings and limits: In CD8+ cells, Simpson's diversity showed no significant difference between patients and controls.

Genomic DNA acted as the template from which TCR beta VDJ combination and CDR3 sequence profiling were carried out. TCRdb reanalysed the reads using MiXCR and keeps one entry per CDR3 protein. The sample has roughly 200,000 distinct CDR3 sequences, 60% to 80% seen once. This clonotype came up a few times. Its antigen remains unidentified. Input material: sorted CD4+, CD8+, or CD8+CD57+ T cells (not recorded which) from PBMCs. The J gene is TRBJ1-2, the V gene TRBV7-2; D is unclear. This TCR was sampled from a human donor with aplastic anemia. CDR3 protein: CASSLPLGYYGYTF. For the CDR3, the DNA is TGTGCCAGCAGCCTCCCGTTGGGTTACTATGGCTACACCTTC. Full variable domain (outside the CDR3, taken from reference TRBV7-2 and TRBJ1-2): GAGVSQSPSNKVTEKGKDVELRCDPISGHTALYWYRQSLGQGLEFLIYFQGNSAPDKSGLPSDRFSAERTGGSVSTLTIQRTQQEDSAVYLCASSLPLGYYGYTFGSGTRLTVV.